One sample yielded the 21 T cell receptor beta chains listed below, sequenced in a study of blood T cell repertoires in COVID-19. Method: immunoSEQ multiplex PCR; TCRdb's copy keeps in-frame clones and lacks some. This sample carries 200,000 to 300,000 clones, around 84% of them seen once, and the ten largest clones take 4.2%. Material for sequencing was peripheral blood. All receptors derive from a man between 60 and 70 years old with acute or convalescent COVID-19.

This clone was seen a single time. V gene TRBV18 combines with J gene TRBJ1-5; 8 positions match TRBD1. The CDR3 totals 18 residues. V dropped 4 bases and J dropped 3; count of bases not matched to a gene: 14. CDR1 and CDR2 from the germline V gene are KGHSH and LQKENI. For the CDR3, the DNA is TGTGCCAGCTCACTCAACGGACCCCAGGGGGCTAACAATCAGCCCCAGCATTTT. As protein: CASSLNGPQGANNQPQHF.

V and J are TRBV5-1 and TRBJ1-2; 8 positions agree with TRBD1. Germline assignment: CDR1 SGHRS and CDR2 YFSETQ. The CDR3 runs to 23 residues. The J segment lost 1 base and the V segment lost 3 bases, leaving 29 bases of the junction unmatched. Here the CDR3 reads CASSSQPATGTGSRKRGNYGYTF. CDR3 DNA: TGCGCCAGCAGCTCTCAACCTGCCACCGGGACAGGCTCCCGAAAAAGGGGTAACTATGGCTACACCTTC.

The V call is TRBV10-3, the J call TRBJ2-7, with 10 bases fitting TRBD1. V gave up 3 bases and J gave up 1 base; unmatched junction bases: 9. The CDR3 consists of 17 residues. Germline V gene data show CDR1 as ENHRY and CDR2 as SYGVKD. CDR3 bases: TGTGCCATCAGTGACTGGGGGAGGACAGGGGGGTCCTACGAGCAGTACTTC. Encoded protein: CAISDWGRTGGSYEQYF.

The table lists this clone with a few counts. V is TRBV3-1 (or the pseudogene TRBV3-2) and J is TRBJ2-7, with 8 bases fitting TRBD1. Germline V gene sequence: CDR1 LGHDT, CDR2 YNNKEL (reference sequence). This CDR3 spans 16 amino acids. The trim removed 0 bases at V and 3 bases at J, leaving 7 bases unmatched. The CDR3 here is CASSQDKGTGIYEQYF. The CDR3, as DNA: TGTGCCAGCAGCCAAGATAAAGGGACAGGCATCTACGAGCAGTACTTC.

The rearrangement links TRBV10-3 to TRBJ1-2; tentative D call: TRBD1 (5 bases). V was shortened by 3 bases and J by 1 base, with 12 bases between the two germline ends. The CDR3 sequence is 15 residues long. Germline values: CDR1 ENHRY, CDR2 SYGVKD. CDR3: CAISDPGVLNYGYTF. CDR3 in DNA: TGTGCCATCAGTGACCCGGGGGTCCTTAACTATGGCTACACCTTC.

V usage is TRBV19 and J usage is TRBJ2-3; 7 positions match TRBD1. V lost 5 bases and J lost 4; bases outside the gene matches: 9. CDR3 length: 15 amino acids. Germline-derived CDR1 and CDR2 are LNHDA and SQIVND (reference sequence). CDR3 sequence (DNA): TGTGCCAGTAGTCCCGACAGGGTCGAGTCAGATACGCAGTATTTT. Protein sequence: CASSPDRVESDTQYF.

This chain links TRBV6-5 with TRBJ1-1; D is ambiguous. V gave up 11 bases and J gave up 7 bases, with 20 bases separating them. The CDR3 loop spans 13 amino acids. Germline V lookup: CDR1 MNHEY, CDR2 SVGAGI. The CDR3 sequence: CACSIEGAYEAFF. The CDR3 coding sequence is TGTGCCTGCTCCATTGAGGGCGCATATGAAGCTTTCTTT.

The chain combines TRBV7-2 with TRBJ2-7; TRBD2 might be the D (5 bases). The CDR3 has 15 residues. The germline V and J ends were trimmed by 2 bases and 3 bases, with 14 bases remaining between them. Germline-derived CDR1 and CDR2 are SGHTA and FQGNSA. CDR3 sequence reads: CASSLTWETFYEQYF. The CDR3 nucleotides read TGTGCCAGCAGCTTAACGTGGGAGACATTCTACGAGCAGTACTTC.

The rearrangement joins TRBV6-5 to TRBJ2-1; tentatively, D is TRBD2 (6 bases). The V gene lost 0 bases and the J gene lost 4 bases, with 13 bases spanning the gap. The CDR3 is 16 residues long. Germline V gene data show CDR1 as MNHEY and CDR2 as SVGAGI. The DNA of the CDR3 is TGTGCCAGCAGTTACTCGACGGGGGTAACTTACAATGAGCAGTTCTTC. It specifies CASSYSTGVTYNEQFF.

The rearrangement uses TRBV9 and TRBJ1-4, with 7 positions matching TRBD1. This CDR3 has 15 amino acids. Germline V gene lookup returns CDR1 SGDLS and CDR2 YYNGEE. V trimming: 4 bases; J trimming: 4 bases; junction bases outside the gene matches: 7. This CDR3 is CASSSAGQFNEKLFF. CDR3 nucleotides: TGTGCCAGCAGCTCTGCGGGACAGTTTAATGAAAAACTGTTTTTT.

This chain links TRBV5-5 with TRBJ1-4, with TRBD1 matching over 10 bases. The CDR3 loop spans 15 amino acids. V was pared by 4 bases and J by 5 bases, with 5 bases of the junction left unmatched. Germline V gives CDR1 SGHKS, CDR2 YYEKEE (reference sequence). CDR3 sequence reads: CASSQPGQGNEKLFF. The CDR3 DNA sequence: TGTGCCAGCAGCCAACCGGGACAGGGGAATGAAAAACTGTTTTTT.

J is TRBJ1-2 and V is TRBV5-3, with 9 positions matching TRBD1. TRBV5-3 is an ORF, and what it does is uncertain. V shed 5 bases, J shed 4 bases, and the junction held 9 bases outside the gene matches. CDR3 length: 15 residues. This chain's CDR3 is CARSGGQGRFYGYTF. The CDR3 DNA follows: TGTGCCAGAAGTGGGGGACAGGGCAGATTCTATGGCTACACCTTC.

The rearrangement uses TRBV27 and TRBJ1-2; D possibly corresponds to TRBD1 (6 bases). The V gene lost 2 bases and the J gene lost 8 bases, with 33 bases spanning the gap. The CDR3 extends over 20 amino acids. Looked up from germline, CDR1 is MNHEY and CDR2 is SMNVEV (reference sequence). DNA of the CDR3: TGTGCCAGCAGTTTAACCTGGGAGGGTTGGAGGGGGAGCTCGGGGAGAGGCTACACCTTC. Amino acid sequence: CASSLTWEGWRGSSGRGYTF.

This clone was seen a single time. The CDR3 sequence: CASSGQDYEQYF. DNA for the CDR3: TGTGCCAGTAGTGGGCAGGACTACGAGCAGTACTTC. The chain joins TRBV19 to TRBJ2-7; no clear D gene. Germline lookup yields CDR1 LNHDA and CDR2 SQIVND (reference sequence). Trimming removed 5 bases at V and 3 bases at J, with 8 bases between. There are 12 residues in the CDR3.

The chain is built from TRBV18 and TRBJ2-1, with a possible D match to TRBD2 (6 bases). Germline V lookup: CDR1 KGHSH, CDR2 LQKENI. The V gene lost 3 bases and the J gene lost 12 bases, with 21 bases spanning the gap. The CDR3 runs to 15 residues. The CDR3 DNA reads TGTGCCAGCTCACCGCAAACCGGGACTCAGAGCGGGCAGTTCTTC. It specifies CASSPQTGTQSGQFF.

This clone showed up just a few times. This chain connects TRBV11-2 to TRBJ2-7, with D perhaps TRBD2 (5 bases). Germline V gene sequence: CDR1 SGHAT, CDR2 FQNNGV. V lost 1 base and J lost 0, with 10 bases in between. This CDR3 spans 15 amino acids. Here the CDR3 reads CASSLGLASSYEQYF. In DNA form, the CDR3 reads TGTGCCAGCAGCTTAGGGCTAGCCTCCTCCTACGAGCAGTACTTC.

The chain employs TRBV6-5 and TRBJ2-5, with TRBD2 matching over 13 bases. The CDR3 extends over 15 amino acids. Germline CDR1 and CDR2: MNHEY and SVGAGI. J gave up 6 bases and V 6 bases, and 7 bases lay outside the gene matches. Here the CDR3 DNA reads TGTGCCAGCAGACACCGGACTAGCGGGAGTCAGACCCAGTACTTC. This sequence encodes CASRHRTSGSQTQYF.

V and J are TRBV6-5 and TRBJ1-2, with 7 bases fitting TRBD1. The CDR3 is made up of 15 amino acids. Germline values: CDR1 MNHEY, CDR2 SVGAGI. After removal of 3 bases from V and 2 bases from J, the junction contained 6 bases not matched to a gene. CDR3 nucleotide sequence: TGTGCCAGCAGTTATTGGGCGACAGGGAACTATGGCTACACCTTC. Translation gives CASSYWATGNYGYTF.

V and J are TRBV3-1 (or the pseudogene TRBV3-2) and TRBJ1-6; D ambiguous. This CDR3 contains 16 residues. The ends were cut back, 3 bases at V and 3 bases at J, with 12 bases in the middle. Germline CDR1 and CDR2: LGHDT and YNNKEL (reference sequence). DNA of the CDR3: TGTGCCAGCAGCCAGCTTCCGGGAGACTATAATTCACCCCTCCACTTT. Encoded protein: CASSQLPGDYNSPLHF.

V gene TRBV5-1 combines with J gene TRBJ1-6; TRBD1 agrees at 8 bases. J gave up 9 bases and V 0 bases, and 5 bases lay outside the gene matches. Germline CDR1 SGHRS, CDR2 YFSETQ. This CDR3 spans 15 amino acids. The CDR3 sequence: CASSLEDRAFSPLHF. The CDR3 coding sequence is TGCGCCAGCAGCTTGGAGGACAGGGCGTTTTCACCCCTCCACTTT.

The chain uses TRBV10-3 and TRBJ1-2; TRBD1 matches 8 bases. The V gene's germline CDR1 is ENHRY and CDR2 SYGVKD. This CDR3 contains 13 residues. The V gene end was trimmed by 7 bases and the J gene end by 3 bases; junction bases not matched to a gene: 4. CDR3 in DNA: TGTGCCATCACCATGGGACAGGACTATGGCTACACCTTC. Amino acids: CAITMGQDYGYTF.